The sequence of this TCR beta chain was determined in a study of cytomegalovirus exposure and HLA in healthy donors. This clone was counted once. Per germline, CDR1 SGHVS and CDR2 FNYEAQ. V was clipped by 3 bases and J by 3 bases, with 9 bases between them. The CDR3 is 13 residues long. With 60 Vbeta and 13 Jbeta primers, the PCR was carried out. TCRdb's table, derived via immunoSEQ multiplex PCR, lists solely in-frame clones and lacks some. Of 55,000 to 75,000 clones in the sample, approximately 77% were seen once. This chain connects TRBV7-6 to TRBJ2-7; D may be TRBD1 (6 bases). This receptor was obtained from a woman in her 30s in good health and CMV-seropositive. Sequenced sample: PBMCs. The CDR3 spells CASSLDSIYEQYF. The DNA for the CDR3 is TGTGCCAGCAGCTTGGACAGCATCTACGAGCAGTACTTC. Based on the CDR3 plus reference TRBV7-6 and TRBJ2-7, the full variable domain is GAGVSQSPRYKVTKRGQDVALRCDPISGHVSLYWYRQALGQGPEFLTYFNYEAQQDKSGLPNDRFSAERPEGSISTLTIQRTEQRDSAMYRCASSLDSIYEQYFGPGTRLTVT.